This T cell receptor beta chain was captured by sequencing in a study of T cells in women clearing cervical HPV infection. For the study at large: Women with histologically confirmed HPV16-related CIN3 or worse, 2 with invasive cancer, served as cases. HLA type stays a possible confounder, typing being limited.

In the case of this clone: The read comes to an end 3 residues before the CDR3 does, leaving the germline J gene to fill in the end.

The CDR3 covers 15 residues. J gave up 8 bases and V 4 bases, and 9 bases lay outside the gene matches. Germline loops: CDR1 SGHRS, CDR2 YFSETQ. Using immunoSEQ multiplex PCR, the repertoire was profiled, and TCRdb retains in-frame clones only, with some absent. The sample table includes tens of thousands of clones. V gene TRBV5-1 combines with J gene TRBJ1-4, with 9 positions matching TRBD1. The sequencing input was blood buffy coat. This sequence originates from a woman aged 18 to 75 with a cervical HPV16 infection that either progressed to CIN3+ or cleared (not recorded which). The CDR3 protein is CASSPRGQGREKLFF. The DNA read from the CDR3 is TGCGCCAGCAGCCCGAGGGGACAGGGAAGAGAAAAA. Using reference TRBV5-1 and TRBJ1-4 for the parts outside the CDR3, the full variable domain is KAGVTQTPRYLIKTRGQQVTLSCSPISGHRSVSWYQQTPGQGLQFLFEYFSETQRNKGNFPGRFSGRQFSNSRSEMNVSTLELGDSALYLCASSPRGQGREKLFFGSGTQLSVL.